This TCR beta chain stems from a study of CD8+ T cells in alopecia areata. Study overall: A regimen of oral tofacitinib, 5 to 10 mg twice daily, was given to treated patients. It was 6 to 18 months of tofacitinib, and then there were 6 months off drug.

V dropped 2 bases and J dropped 2 bases, with 13 bases sitting between them. Germline-derived CDR1 and CDR2 are LNHDA and SQIVND (reference sequence). The CDR3 loop spans 16 amino acids. Once RNA had been extracted, it was reverse transcribed into cDNA to act as the sequencing template. Only in-frame clones appear in the TCRdb table, and some are missing; sequencing was by immunoSEQ multiplex PCR. The data hold some 200,000 clones, with 50% to 60% observed a single time. The material was CD4+ T cells sorted from blood, obtained at week 0. The gene calls are TRBV19 and TRBJ1-5; the D gene is possibly TRBD1 (5 bases). The TCR sequence derives from a human donor with alopecia areata. This CDR3 is CASSITQGTGNQPQHF. CDR3 in DNA: TGTGCCAGTAGTATAACCCAGGGTACGGGCAATCAGCCCCAGCATTTT. Drawing the rest from reference TRBV19 and TRBJ1-5, the complete variable domain is DGGITQSPKYLFRKEGQNVTLSCEQNLNHDAMYWYRQDPGQGLRLIYYSQIVNDFQKGDIAEGYSVSREKKESFPLTVTSAQKNPTAFYLCASSITQGTGNQPQHFGDGTRLSIL.